This TCR beta chain was captured in a study of shared clonotypes between healthy human individuals (dated by TCRdb to the early 2020s). Concerning the study at large: A couple of women and three men aged 18 to 49 years were included in the cohort. The study deeply sequenced blood TCR repertoires of about 5 healthy adults to estimate repertoire size and the extent of clonotype sharing between individuals. Libraries were prepared and TCR repertoires were sequenced by different laboratories using diverse techniques, in order to increase sequencing depth and limit assay-specific biases. For each donor, CD4 naive and CD4 memory were each given three plates, CD8 naive was given two plates, and CD8 memory was given one plate. Per donor, leukapheresis produced somewhere between about 0.94 and 8.9 billion PBMCs. The research as a whole found: Pairwise subsampling indicated that sequencing depth was expected to affect the degree of clonotype sharing among donors. Across four donors, 5% to 6% of naive CD4, 3% to 4% of naive CD8, about 2.3% of memory CD4, and approximately 0.4% of memory CD8 clonotypes were shared. Sampling was restricted to blood, and TCR repertoires in tissues likely differ from the TCR repertoires found in blood. Naive subsets generally had larger estimated clonotype richness than memory subsets did. Higher generation probabilities were observed for clonotypes shared by all four sorted-subset donors than for non-shared clonotypes. Even with the large sequencing depth, rarefaction of the sorted-subset datasets indicated that sequencing was incomplete. Because the study included a small number of donors, the genetic and exposure-history diversity represented was limited.

Turning to this clone: What antigen it recognizes has not been identified. The record has no base qualities; no much larger clone is one base away.

Taken from cysteine to phenylalanine, the CDR3 has 14 residues. Just CDR3 DNA is preserved here, 42 bases in frame from base 1. Trimmed from V: 0 bases; trimmed from J: 7 bases; junction bases lacking a gene match: 2. Via the germline V gene, CDR1 is SGDLS and CDR2 YYNGEE. Using the deep immunoSEQ assay, multiplex PCR amplified TCR CDR3 regions from genomic DNA. Extracted genomic DNA from each cell subset was distributed evenly across all wells of several immunoSEQ 96-well plates, and each plate was treated as a replicate. For sorted subsets, approximately 200 ng of genomic DNA, equivalent to 25,000 to 35,000 T cell genomes, went into each replicate PCR. Purified libraries were measured with a Qubit 3.0 fluorometer, size-checked on a Bioanalyzer 2100, and measured again with the KAPA Library Quantification kit. A separate single-read 150-cycle Illumina NextSeq 550 flow cell was used to sequence each immunoSEQ 96-well plate. On the authors' methods: Because the immunoSEQ output included only junctional sequences and no quality scores, the filtering could not be the same as the filtering used for full-length reads. To assign V/J genes and CDR3, sequences were annotated against IMGT germline references using PyIR, a Python wrapper for IgBLAST v1.9. Any read was removed if the V/J assignment was weak (E-value above 1e-6), the CDR3 was missing, or the read contained stop codons, out-of-frame junctions, or ambiguous translated residues. V3J clonotypes were defined as sequences sharing an identical inferred V gene, J gene, and CDR3 amino acid sequence. The percentage overlap between two repertoires was calculated by dividing the number of shared unique clonotypes by the size of the smaller repertoire. RTK rarefaction, the Chao1 estimator, and Recon v2.1 estimates of unobserved clonotypes were used to assess repertoire richness. OLGA was used to compute generation probabilities for all TCRbeta clonotypes that the gDNA method yielded from a few donors. Drawn from immuneACCESS, this table holds only the in-frame rearrangements with V and J called that TCRdb kept. Clones are partly lost; checked studies trace under half to an unresolved V gene and leave the rest unexplained. D and trimming were read from the DNA, whereas the V and J calls and clone size are those reported in that table. In this sample the table shows over 300,000 clones, around nine tenths of which occur a single time. 15% to 20% of the sample comes from the top ten.

The donors were healthy, HIV-negative adults who had no recently reported acute infections or vaccinations. All donors were Caucasian adults living in Nashville, Tennessee, USA. CD8 memory samples were composed of magnetically selected CD45RO+ cells combined with CCR7-negative CD45RA+ effector memory (TemRA) cells. Blood was obtained by leukapheresis, after which PBMCs were separated by Ficoll-Histopaque density gradient centrifugation and cryopreserved in liquid nitrogen vapor phase. Analytical flow cytometry was used to check the purity and quantity of each magnetically sorted T cell population. Genomic DNA was isolated from every sorted fraction and measured by UV absorbance on a Nanodrop 2000c.

Here the chain combines TRBV9 and TRBJ2-2; 8 of the junction bases match TRBD1. Sequencing was carried out using memory CD8+ T cells sorted from blood. The cell subset or site label for this specimen denotes: CD45RO+ cells pooled with CCR7-negative TemRA cells. The source is a young man in good health. The bases are TGTGCCAGCAGCGTAGGGACAGGGATCGGGGAGCTGTTTTTT. Its amino acids are CASSVGTGIGELFF.